The clone carrying this T cell receptor beta chain appeared a few times. Its matching antigen is unknown. Clones were read by immunoSEQ multiplex PCR, and TCRdb kept only the in-frame ones, dropping some. The top ten hold 0.95% to 1.5% of the sample, which has 250,000 to 400,000 clones, around 87% seen once. These data originate in a study of cytomegalovirus exposure and HLA in healthy donors. Overall study context: It was reported in a later analysis that the same platform had been used for the 120 or so validation repertoires as for the roughly 710 first-cohort repertoires. Study results and caveats: While the bulk of TCR sequences proved rare, some public TCRs turned up in many donors. In vitro, three CMV-associated chains proved specific for CMV antigens.

Germline values: CDR1 SNHLY, CDR2 FYNNEI. The CDR3 totals 14 residues. With 7 bases clipped from V and 1 base from J, the junction kept 1 base outside the gene matches. The approximately 120-subject validation cohort, separate from the roughly 670-subject first cohort, included the donors. This chain uses TRBV2 with TRBJ2-2; 9 bases line up with TRBD2. The source material was PBMCs. The sequence came from a woman aged 25-40 years in good health and CMV-seropositive. The CDR3 nucleotides are TGTGCCAGCAAACTAGCGGGGAACACCGGGGAGCTGTTTTTT. It translates to CASKLAGNTGELFF. The whole variable domain, filled in from reference TRBV2 and TRBJ2-2, reads EPEVTQTPSHQVTQMGQEVILRCVPISNHLYFYWYRQILGQKVEFLVSFYNNEISEKSEIFDDQFSVERPDGSNFTLKIRSTKLEDSAMYFCASKLAGNTGELFFGEGSRLTVL.